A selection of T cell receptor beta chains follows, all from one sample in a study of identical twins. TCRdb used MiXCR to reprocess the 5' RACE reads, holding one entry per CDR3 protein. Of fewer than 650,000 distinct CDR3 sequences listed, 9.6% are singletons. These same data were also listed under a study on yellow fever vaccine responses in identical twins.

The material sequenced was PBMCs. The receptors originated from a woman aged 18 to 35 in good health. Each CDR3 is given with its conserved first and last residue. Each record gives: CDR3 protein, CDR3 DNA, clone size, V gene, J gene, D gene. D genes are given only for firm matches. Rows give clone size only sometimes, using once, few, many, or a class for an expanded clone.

CDR3: CASSQDSGNNEQFF
DNA: TGCGCCAGCAGCCAAGATAGTGGGAACAATGAGCAGTTCTTC
size: NA
V: TRBV4-3
J: TRBJ2-1
D: NA

CDR3: CASNSRYGELFF
DNA: TGTGCCAGCAATAGTCGGTACGGGGAGCTGTTTTTT
size: NA
V: TRBV2
J: TRBJ2-2
D: NA

CDR3: CASSYRGHEAFF
DNA: TGTGCCAGCAGTTACAGGGGGCACGAAGCTTTCTTT
size: many
V: TRBV5-5
J: TRBJ1-1
D: TRBD1

CDR3: CASSLQGHLYEQYF
DNA: TGTGCCAGCAGCTTGCAGGGTCATTTATACGAGCAGTACTTC
size: many
V: TRBV5-6
J: TRBJ2-7
D: NA

CDR3: CASSSSRVSYEQYF
DNA: TGTGCCAGCAGCTCATCCAGGGTGTCCTACGAGCAGTACTTC
size: NA
V: TRBV7-8
J: TRBJ2-7
D: NA

CDR3: CSARVPRDGKRQYF
DNA: TGCAGTGCTAGAGTCCCACGGGACGGAAAGAGGCAGTACTTC
size: few
V: TRBV20-1
J: TRBJ2-7
D: NA

CDR3: CASSLAGGSGEQYF
DNA: TGTGCCAGCAGCTTAGCAGGGGGTTCCGGCGAGCAGTACTTC
size: NA
V: TRBV7-9
J: TRBJ2-7
D: NA

CDR3: CASSLATGRYGYTF
DNA: TGCGCCAGCAGCTTGGCGACAGGGAGATATGGCTACACCTTC
size: many
V: TRBV5-1
J: TRBJ1-2
D: TRBD1

CDR3: CASSILGGVGEGEQFF
DNA: TGTGCCAGCAGCATCTTGGGGGGGGTCGGCGAGGGTGAGCAGTTCTTC
size: many
V: TRBV3-1
J: TRBJ2-1
D: TRBD2

CDR3: CASSKPDRESDTQYF
DNA: TGCGCCAGCAGCAAACCAGACAGGGAATCAGATACGCAGTATTTT
size: few
V: TRBV4-1
J: TRBJ2-3
D: TRBD1

CDR3: CSARDRAVRMATSAYEQYF
DNA: TGCAGTGCTAGGGATCGGGCCGTGCGAATGGCTACGTCCGCCTACGAGCAGTACTTC
size: NA
V: TRBV20-1
J: TRBJ2-7
D: NA

CDR3: CASSLEVFEDRRTEAFF
DNA: TGTGCCAGCAGCTTAGAGGTATTCGAGGACAGGAGGACTGAAGCTTTCTTT
size: few
V: TRBV7-9
J: TRBJ1-1
D: TRBD1

CDR3: CASSYSQVREQYF
DNA: TGTGCCAGCAGTTACTCCCAGGTTCGCGAGCAGTACTTC
size: NA
V: TRBV6-5
J: TRBJ2-7
D: NA